This entry lists 7 T cell receptor beta chains sequenced from one sample in a study of blood T cell repertoires in COVID-19. Sequencing used immunoSEQ multiplex PCR; TCRdb keeps in-frame clones, though not all of them. The sample records around 110,000 clones, approximately 89% being singletons. The sample was peripheral blood. Receptors originate from a man aged 45-65 years with active or convalescent COVID-19.

This sequence joins TRBV5-6 and TRBJ1-2, with TRBD1 identical over 10 bases. Germline-derived CDR1 and CDR2 are SGHDT and YYEEEE. J gave up 6 bases and V 4 bases, and 12 bases lay outside the gene matches. The length of the CDR3 is 16 residues. The CDR3 coding sequence is TGTGCCAGCAGCAGAAACCGGGACAGGGGCCTCCATGGCTACACCTTC. It translates to CASSRNRDRGLHGYTF. The variable domain in full, with the rest retrieved from reference TRBV5-6 and TRBJ1-2, is DAGVTQSPTHLIKTRGQQVTLRCSPKSGHDTVSWYQQALGQGPQFIFQYYEEEERQRGNFPDRFSGHQFPNYSSELNVNALLLGDSALYLCASSRNRDRGLHGYTFGSGTRLTVV.

The rearrangement joins TRBV18 to TRBJ1-3, with TRBD1 identical over 8 bases. The junction had 16 bases not matched to a gene; V was cut back by 5 bases and J by 7 bases. Germline values: CDR1 KGHSH, CDR2 LQKENI. The CDR3 consists of 17 residues. The CDR3 sequence: CASSKSWTGTTVNTIYF. CDR3 nucleotides: TGTGCCAGCTCAAAATCATGGACAGGGACTACGGTTAACACCATATATTTT.

The V gene is TRBV10-3, the J gene TRBJ1-3, with D possibly matching TRBD1 (5 bases). The CDR3 consists of 17 residues. V shed 10 bases and J shed 0 bases, with 22 bases lying between them. Germline V gene data show CDR1 as ENHRY and CDR2 as SYGVKD. The CDR3 DNA sequence: TGTGCCACTCGACCCCGGTCCGACAGCGTCTCTGGAAACACCATATATTTT. It codes for CATRPRSDSVSGNTIYF.

The chain has TRBV5-4 and TRBJ2-7; perhaps TRBD1 as D (5 bases). Trimming took 3 bases from V and 4 from J, leaving 20 bases between them. The CDR3 has 16 amino acids. CDR1 and CDR2 from the germline V gene are SGHNT and YYREEE (reference sequence). The CDR3 nucleotides are TGTGCCAGCAGCTCCCCTTTCGGGCAGGGAAAATACGAGCAGTACTTC. It specifies CASSSPFGQGKYEQYF.

This chain links TRBV5-1 with TRBJ2-7; 8 bases match TRBD1. This CDR3 spans 15 amino acids. The V gene end was trimmed by 8 bases and the J gene end by 2 bases; junction bases not matched to a gene: 12. Germline V lookup: CDR1 SGHRS, CDR2 YFSETQ. The CDR3 sequence is CARSAGTGFTYEQYF. The CDR3 region has the DNA TGCGCCAGATCTGCCGGGACAGGATTTACCTACGAGCAGTACTTC. Using reference TRBV5-1 and TRBJ2-7 for the parts outside the CDR3, the full variable domain is KAGVTQTPRYLIKTRGQQVTLSCSPISGHRSVSWYQQTPGQGLQFLFEYFSETQRNKGNFPGRFSGRQFSNSRSEMNVSTLELGDSALYLCARSAGTGFTYEQYFGPGTRLTVT.

The chain joins TRBV18 to TRBJ2-1; 12 bases line up with TRBD2. With 3 bases clipped from V and 6 bases from J, the junction kept 6 bases outside the gene matches. The V gene's germline CDR1 is KGHSH and CDR2 LQKENI. CDR3 length: 16 residues. CDR3: CASSPTGLAGSNEQFF. The CDR3 nucleotides are TGTGCCAGCTCACCGACCGGACTAGCGGGATCCAATGAGCAGTTCTTC.

The rearrangement links TRBV25-1 to TRBJ2-2; the match to TRBD1 covers 7 bases. V was pared by 8 bases and J by 3 bases, with 12 bases of the junction left unmatched. CDR1 and CDR2 from the germline V gene are MGHDK and SYGVNS. CDR3 length equals 16 residues. The CDR3 here is CASALVGQTYTGELFF. The CDR3, as DNA: TGTGCCAGCGCCCTAGTGGGACAGACCTACACCGGGGAGCTGTTTTTT.